The 4 T cell receptor beta chains below all came from one sample that was sequenced in a study of regulatory T cells in long-lasting Graves disease. Building of the TCR beta libraries involved iRepertoire HTBI primers and Arm-PCR of CDR3 regions. TCRdb processed the multiplex PCR reads anew with MiXCR; each CDR3 protein has one entry. The repertoire holds approximately 540,000 distinct CDR3 sequences, with 9.5% to 15% as singletons. Time point specified: newly diagnosed GD, antithyroid drugs for less than 3 months. RNA extracted from PBMCs served as the sequencing template. This sample was shared with a second study, whose subject was T cells in Graves' hyperthyroidism and ophthalmopathy.

The specimen was peripheral blood mononuclear cells (PBMCs), collected at new diagnosis, from a patient treated with antithyroid drugs. The receptors derive from a woman in her 30s with Graves disease.

Concerning this clonotype itself: This may come from a read error, since a much larger clone is one base off. The rearrangement links TRBV7-2 to TRBJ2-5; weak D call: TRBD2 (6 bases). The V and J ends lost 5 bases and 5 bases respectively, with 12 bases between them. The CDR3 extends over 13 amino acids. Per the germline V gene, CDR1 is SGHTA and CDR2 is FQGNSA. DNA for the CDR3: TGTGCCAGCAGCCCCGATGGGGGGGAGACCCAGTACTTC. It codes for CASSPDGGETQYF.

The table lists this clonotype with many counts. The V and J genes are TRBV11-3 and TRBJ2-5, with D possibly called TRBD1 or TRBD2 (5 bases each). Germline V gives CDR1 SGHNT, CDR2 YENEEA. The V end lost 2 bases, the J end lost 5 bases, and 12 bases lay between the germline ends. CDR3 size: 14 residues. The DNA for the CDR3 is TGTGCCAGCAGCTTAACCCGGGGCGGGGAGACCCAGTACTTC. Translating it yields CASSLTRGGETQYF. Looking up the rest from reference TRBV11-3 and TRBJ2-5 gives the full variable domain: EAGVVQSPRYKIIEKKQPVAFWCNPISGHNTLYWYLQNLGQGPELLIRYENEEAVDDSQLPKDRFSAERLKGVDSTLKIQPAELGDSAVYLCASSLTRGGETQYFGPGTRLLVL.

In this sample, this clonotype turned up a few times. No DNA is shown, since the ends of the CDR3 on it are uncertain; the CDR3 is the one TCRdb lists. The chain carries TRBV3-1 and TRBJ2-3; the table calls TRBD2, which could not be checked here. Germline V gives CDR1 LGHDT, CDR2 YNNKEL (reference sequence). The CDR3 is 22 amino acids long, termini counted. CDR3 residues: CASSPFLAGGYKQIRSILPQYF.

The sample holds many counts of this clonotype. The chain couples TRBV20-1 to TRBJ1-1; D is perhaps TRBD1 (5 bases). Trimming shortened V by 3 bases and J by 4 bases, and 15 bases separated the two germline ends. The CDR3 is 14 amino acids. CDR1 DFQATT and CDR2 SNEGSKA come from the germline V gene (reference sequence). The CDR3 region is CSARGFSGGTEAFF. The CDR3 DNA reads TGCAGTGCTAGGGGATTTAGTGGGGGCACTGAAGCTTTCTTT.